This TCR beta chain is from a study of T-cell memory formation after mild COVID-19 (dated by TCRdb to the early 2020s). With respect to the entire study: TCR sequence clusters from the two donors were largely donor specific. The cohort comprised two young, previously healthy adult volunteers, one female and one male. In two donors, T-cell clones that expanded and contracted after mild COVID-19 were followed by sequencing TCRalpha and TCRbeta repertoires longitudinally.

What the authors observed across the whole study: The second-wave clones that peaked on day 37 were not confirmed to be SARS-CoV-2 specific. The detection of some responding clones in pre-infection memory suggests that pre-existing cross-reactive memory T cells joined the SARS-CoV-2 response. Only a couple of mild cases were covered by the study, and larger cohorts that include severe cases with pre-infection samples were considered necessary. Contracting CD4+ clones turned up mainly in the CM and EM memory subsets, whereas EMRA was where CD8+ clones were enriched. Balanced CD4/CD8 phenotypes were observed for clones contracting from day 15 to 85, whereas a bias towards CD4+ was observed for a second wave of clones expanding from day 15 to 37.

Sequencing was performed on an Illumina NovaSeq 6000. Using 5'RACE with constant-segment primers, TCRalpha and TCRbeta cDNA libraries were constructed, with sample barcodes and unique molecular identifiers added in the process. RNA was extracted from every sample with Trizol reagent. Amplification of the libraries took two PCR steps, and the second step added a second sample barcode plus Illumina TruSeq adapters. The libraries were sequenced on an Illumina NovaSeq using 2 x 150 bp paired-end reads. The original methods were these. The reads were demultiplexed and collapsed into UMI-guided consensus sequences using migec v1.2.7. Using mixcr v2.1.11, UMI consensuses were aligned to TRA and TRB V and J templates and then assembled into clonotypes. A clonotype was counted as expanded or contracted only if both edgeR and NoisET called the change significant, with noise models trained on biological replicates. For edgeR calls, a false discovery rate-adjusted p below 0.01 and a log2 fold-change threshold of 1 were applied. As an exploratory analysis of dynamics, PCA with hierarchical clustering was applied to max-normalized trajectories of the 1000 most abundant clonotypes. Each responding clone was given a CD4 or CD8 phenotype based on the CD4+ and CD8+ repertoires, which had been sequenced separately. TCRdb ran its own pipeline on the public reads, namely fastp trimming at Q25 and MiXCR clone calling, and kept in-frame beta chains. Each entry merges the rows of one CDR3 protein and shows their most common DNA and genes. Clone size and V and J calls follow TCRdb, not the original study. The sample records over 500,000 distinct CDR3 sequences, around 16% of which are singletons. About 7.4% of the sample lies in the top ten.

Ficoll-Paque density gradient centrifugation was used to isolate PBMCs. This clonotype appeared a few times. Its antigen is not yet known. The record has no base qualities; no much larger clone is one base away. The sequencing sample was made of PBMCs or a T cell subset sorted from them (not recorded which). This receptor was identified in an adult woman who had mild COVID-19 (a few samples of this study predate the infection). The sample titles of this study are shuffled in the database, so cell type and time point are left out; the donor was told from shared clones.

The nucleotides are TGTGCCAGCAGCTTAGATCAGAAAAACATTCAGTACTTC. Its protein product is CASSLDQKNIQYF. The rearrangement joined TRBV7-6 to TRBJ2-4, with the D gene not clear enough to name. CDR1 and CDR2 were assigned from the germline V gene as SGHVS and FNYEAQ. The germline ends are 5 bases apart after V is trimmed by 1 base and J by 4 bases. From its cysteine to its phenylalanine, the CDR3 spans 13 amino acids. Only CDR3 DNA is held: 39 bases, read in frame from base 1.